This T cell receptor beta chain was found in a study of cytotoxic CD8 clonotypes in ibrutinib-treated CLL. Study information: IGHV unmutated under 18; relapsed/refractory approximately 10; treatment-naive roughly 15.

Study-wide results and caveats: Contraction or stability on treatment characterized the public clonotypes, which were uncommon.

As to this clone: What it recognizes is unknown.

Generated by immunoSEQ multiplex PCR, the TCRdb table keeps only in-frame clones and is missing some. The sample shows around 330,000 clones, over 60% of them seen only once. Trimming removed 3 bases from V and 3 bases from J; junction bases left unmatched: 7. The CDR3 consists of 18 residues. Germline V gene data show CDR1 as SGHVS and CDR2 as FQNEAQ. The receptor was isolated from a human donor with chronic lymphocytic leukemia. The gene calls are TRBV7-8 and TRBJ2-4, with 14 bases identical to TRBD2. The sample consisted of PBMCs, taken after 36 months of ibrutinib treatment. In DNA, the CDR3 is TGTGCCAGCAGCTTCGCGACTAGCGGGGGGGCGGACAAAAACATTCAGTACTTC. Translating it yields CASSFATSGGADKNIQYF.